The TCR beta chain described here comes from a study of blood T cells in healthy people across ages. Study results and caveats: Age advanced and TCR beta diversity per million T cells fell, roughly linearly.

This clonotype was seen only a few times. Its antigen is unknown. Deletions cut 1 base from V and 1 base from J, with 10 bases between. Germline V CDR1 and CDR2: SGHTA, FQGNSA. This CDR3 spans 15 amino acids. Sample-barcoded 5' priming and a J-beta primer mix drove a second PCR of about 6 to 12 cycles. Every molecule of cDNA carried a tag from a template-switch adaptor with 12 random nucleotides. TCRdb re-derived calls from the 5' RACE reads in MiXCR, one entry per CDR3 protein. The profile shows some 760,000 distinct CDR3 sequences, around 25% of them singletons. The sample also formed part of further work on T cells of mothers and their children. According to that study: For each mother, over 10 million TCR beta CDR3 reads were obtained, and for each child, around 3 million. In both related and unrelated pairs, TCR recombination output is shaped similarly by thymic selection.

This TCR was recovered from a boy younger than 18 in good health. The rearrangement joins TRBV7-2 to TRBJ1-1; unclear D gene. The sequenced material came from blood. The CDR3 coding sequence is TGTGCCAGCAGCTTAGGAACAGTCAGGAACACTGAAGCTTTCTTT. This translates into CASSLGTVRNTEAFF.